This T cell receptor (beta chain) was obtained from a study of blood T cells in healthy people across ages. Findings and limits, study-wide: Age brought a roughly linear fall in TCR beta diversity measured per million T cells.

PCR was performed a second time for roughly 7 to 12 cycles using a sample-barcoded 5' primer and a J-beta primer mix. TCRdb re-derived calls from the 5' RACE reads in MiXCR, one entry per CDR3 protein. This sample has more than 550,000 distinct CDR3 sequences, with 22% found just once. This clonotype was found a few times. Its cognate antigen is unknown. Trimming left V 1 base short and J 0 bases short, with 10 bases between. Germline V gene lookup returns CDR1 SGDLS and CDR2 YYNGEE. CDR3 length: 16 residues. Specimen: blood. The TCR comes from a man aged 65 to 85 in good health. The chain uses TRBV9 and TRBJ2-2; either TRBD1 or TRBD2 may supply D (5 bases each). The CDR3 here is CASSVFRDPNTGELFF. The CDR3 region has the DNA TGTGCCAGCAGCGTATTCAGGGACCCGAACACCGGGGAGCTGTTTTTT.